This T cell receptor (beta chain) was recorded in a study of blood T cell repertoires in COVID-19. Study background: Material from acute and convalescent COVID-19 was sourced from the United States, Italy and Spain. PBMCs, B-cell-depleted T cells, or T cells were the source of the cDNA or gDNA that made up the material.

Per the authors' pipeline: Reference gene primers were amplified, and this amplification served to estimate nucleated cell counts. Assay: immunoSEQ multiplex PCR; the TCRdb copy retains only in-frame clones and omits some. The V and J calls and clone size are taken from that table; D and trimming were inferred from the DNA. The table has about 70,000 clones, around 88% seen once. CDR3 length: 15 residues. Trimming took off 2 bases at V and 1 base at J, with 11 bases between the two ends. The germline gives CDR1 SGHTA, CDR2 FQGNSA. The chain combines TRBV7-2 with TRBJ1-1; D is undetermined. The sequenced material came from peripheral blood. The receptor's source is a human donor in a cohort sampled during active COVID-19. The CDR3 region has the DNA TGTGCCAGCAGCTTACCCAACAAAAGGAACACTGAAGCTTTCTTT. This translates into CASSLPNKRNTEAFF.